One sample yielded the 6 T cell receptor beta chains listed below, sequenced in a study of cytomegalovirus exposure and HLA in healthy donors. The study ran its PCR with 60 Vbeta and 13 Jbeta primers. The assay was immunoSEQ multiplex PCR, and TCRdb's table has in-frame clones only and misses some. Of more than 120,000 clones in the sample, 82% were seen once. The source material was PBMCs. Every receptor here comes from a male donor in good health and CMV-seronegative.

This chain joins TRBV11-2 and TRBJ2-7; 8 nucleotides align to TRBD1. Germline V gene sequence: CDR1 SGHAT, CDR2 FQNNGV. This CDR3 is 13 amino acids long. V lost 7 bases and J lost 6; bases outside the gene matches: 8. The CDR3 loop is CASNTGGFPEQYF. CDR3 nucleotides: TGTGCCAGCAACACAGGGGGATTTCCCGAGCAGTACTTC. Looking up the rest from reference TRBV11-2 and TRBJ2-7 gives the full variable domain: EAGVAQSPRYKIIEKRQSVAFWCNPISGHATLYWYQQILGQGPKLLIQFQNNGVVDDSQLPKDRFSAERLKGVDSTLKIQPAKLEDSAVYLCASNTGGFPEQYFGPGTRLTVT.

The V gene is TRBV29-1, the J gene TRBJ2-3; weak D call: TRBD1 (7 bases). Trimming cost V 2 bases and J 7 bases, with 19 bases left between them. Germline CDR1 is SQVTM and CDR2 is ANQGSEA. CDR3 length: 15 amino acids. The CDR3 sequence is CSVEWSRGDFYTQYF. CDR3 bases: TGCAGCGTTGAATGGAGCAGGGGGGACTTTTATACGCAGTATTTT.

The rearrangement links TRBV15 to TRBJ1-1; D unclear. Germline-derived CDR1 and CDR2 are LNHNV and YYDKDF (reference sequence). The CDR3 is 14 residues long. V was cut by 0 bases and J by 3 bases, with 8 bases left in between. This chain's CDR3 is CATSRDAGYTEAFF. The CDR3 DNA reads as TGTGCCACCAGCAGAGACGCCGGGTACACTGAAGCTTTCTTT.

The chain recombines TRBV28 with TRBJ2-7, with D possibly matching TRBD2 (5 bases). Germline V gene sequence: CDR1 MDHEN, CDR2 SYDVKM. The CDR3 has 13 amino acids. Trimming removed 2 bases at V and 5 bases at J, with 10 bases between. CDR3: CASSLTSPDEQYF. The CDR3, as DNA: TGTGCCAGCAGTTTAACTAGTCCGGACGAGCAGTACTTC. Full variable domain (outside the CDR3, taken from reference TRBV28 and TRBJ2-7): DVKVTQSSRYLVKRTGEKVFLECVQDMDHENMFWYRQDPGLGLRLIYFSYDVKMKEKGDIPEGYSVSREKKERFSLILESASTNQTSMYLCASSLTSPDEQYFGPGTRLTVT.

CDR3: CASSQDSNMDTQYF. The CDR3 nucleotides are TGTGCCAGCAGCCAAGATAGTAATATGGATACGCAGTATTTT. The gene calls are TRBV14 and TRBJ2-3; D is undetermined. The CDR3 is 14 amino acids. With 0 bases removed from V and 6 bases from J, the gap between germline ends came to 10 bases. CDR1 is SGHDN, CDR2 FVKESK, per germline.

The chain recombines TRBV5-6 with TRBJ2-7; TRBD2 is a possible D gene (6 bases). CDR1 and CDR2 (germline): SGHDT, YYEEEE. V lost 0 bases, J lost 0 bases, and 7 bases lay in between. The CDR3 spans 14 residues. CDR3 protein: CASSLDGGSYEQYF. In DNA, the CDR3 is TGTGCCAGCAGCTTGGACGGGGGCTCCTACGAGCAGTACTTC.